This T cell receptor (beta chain) comes out of a study of technical replicates of blood from several donors. The length of the CDR3 is 14 residues. CDR1 is MGHDK and CDR2 is SYGVNS in the germline V gene. Losses at the gene ends were 6 bases for V and 5 bases for J; bases not matched to a gene: 7. Using immunoSEQ multiplex PCR, the repertoire was profiled, and TCRdb retains in-frame clones only, with some absent. The table shows about 93,000 clones, with nearly 97% occurring only once. Sample: T cells isolated from PBMCs. This receptor was identified in a human donor in good health. The chain is built from TRBV25-1 and TRBJ2-5, with 9 bases fitting TRBD2. The DNA of the CDR3 is TGTGCCAGCAGAGCGGGAGGTTTACGGGAGACCCAGTACTTC. Its protein is CASRAGGLRETQYF.